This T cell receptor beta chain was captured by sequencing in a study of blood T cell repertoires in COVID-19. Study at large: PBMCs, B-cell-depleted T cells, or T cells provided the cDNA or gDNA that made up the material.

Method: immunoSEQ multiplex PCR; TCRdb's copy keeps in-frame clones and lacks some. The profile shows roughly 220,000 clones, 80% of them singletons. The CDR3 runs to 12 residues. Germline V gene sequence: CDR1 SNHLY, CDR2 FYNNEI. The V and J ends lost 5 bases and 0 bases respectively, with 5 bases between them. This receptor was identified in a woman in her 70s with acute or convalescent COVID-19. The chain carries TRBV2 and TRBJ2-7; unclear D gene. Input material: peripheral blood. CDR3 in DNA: TGTGCCAGCAGTCTGAGCTCCTACGAGCAGTACTTC. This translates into CASSLSSYEQYF.